This TCR beta chain was captured in a study of T cell responses to AZD1222 COVID-19 vaccine. A word on this clone: Its specificity is unknown.

This table comes from immunoSEQ multiplex PCR, and its TCRdb copy is limited to in-frame clones, with some not included. The sample lists approximately 100,000 clones, around 84% occurring once. CDR1 is GTSNPN and CDR2 is SVGIG in the germline V gene (reference sequence). The CDR3 extends over 16 amino acids. Trimming removed 1 base at V and 8 bases at J, with 22 bases between. Study results and caveats: Receipt of two AZD1222 doses was followed by a rise in Spike-specific TCR breadth and depth. Per reports, nearly half of all spike-specific TCRs target regions that are unmutated in variants.

The origin of this receptor is an adult who received the AZD1222 COVID-19 vaccine. The source material was peripheral blood, sampled 28 days after the second AZD1222 dose. The chain joins TRBV30 to TRBJ2-3, with TRBD2 as a possible D gene (7 bases). CDR3 region: CAWSAGGRLTRGTQYF. CDR3 nucleotide sequence: TGTGCCTGGAGTGCGGGGGGCCGATTGACACGAGGTACGCAGTATTTT.